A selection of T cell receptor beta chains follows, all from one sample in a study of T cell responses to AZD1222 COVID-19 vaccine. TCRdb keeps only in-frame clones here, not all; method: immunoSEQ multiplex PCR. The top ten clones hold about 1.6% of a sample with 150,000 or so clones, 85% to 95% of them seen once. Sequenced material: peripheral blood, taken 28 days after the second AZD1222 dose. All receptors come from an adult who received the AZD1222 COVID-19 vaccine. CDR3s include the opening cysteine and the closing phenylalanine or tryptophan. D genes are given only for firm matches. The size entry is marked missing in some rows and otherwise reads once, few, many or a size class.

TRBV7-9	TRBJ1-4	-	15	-	TGTGCCAGCAGCTACACAGGACAGAAAAATGAAAAACTGTTTTTT	CASSYTGQKNEKLFF
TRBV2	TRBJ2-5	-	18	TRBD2	TGTGCCAGCATTCTCGGCGGGCTAGCGGGGGGGTACCAAGAGACCCAGTACTTC	CASILGGLAGGYQETQYF
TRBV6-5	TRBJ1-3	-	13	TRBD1	TGTGCCAGCAGTACAGGGGCTGGAAACACCATATATTTT	CASSTGAGNTIYF
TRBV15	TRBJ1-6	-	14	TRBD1	TGTGCCACCAAGGGGGCTGGGGGGAATTCACCCCTCCACTTT	CATKGAGGNSPLHF
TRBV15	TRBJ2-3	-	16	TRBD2	TGTGCCACCCTTGAAACTAGCGGGGGGGCCGAGGATACGCAGTATTTT	CATLETSGGAEDTQYF
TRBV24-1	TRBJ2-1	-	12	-	TGTGCCACCAGTGATTTACAGGGTGTAGGGTTCTTC	CATSDLQGVGFF
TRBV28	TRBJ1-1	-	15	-	TGTGCCAGCAGTTTATCTGGGACTTTGAACACTGAAGCTTTCTTT	CASSLSGTLNTEAFF
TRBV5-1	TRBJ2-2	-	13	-	TGCGCCAGCAGCTTGCAGAACACCGGGGAGTTGTTTTTT	CASSLQNTGELFF
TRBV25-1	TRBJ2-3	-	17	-	TGTGCCAGCAGTGCGAGAAACCGGGACAAGACGACAGATACGCAGTATTTT	CASSARNRDKTTDTQYF
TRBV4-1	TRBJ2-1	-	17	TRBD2	TGCGCCAGCAGCCAAGGGGTTCGGACTAGCGGTTACAATGAGCAGTTCTTC	CASSQGVRTSGYNEQFF
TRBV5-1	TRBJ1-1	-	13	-	TGCGCCAGCAGCCTGACCGACAATTCTGGGACTTTCTTT	CASSLTDNSGTFF
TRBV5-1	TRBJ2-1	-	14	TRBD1	TGCGCCAGCAGCCCCGGGACAGGGGGCAATGAGCAGTTCTTC	CASSPGTGGNEQFF
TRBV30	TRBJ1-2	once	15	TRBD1	TGTGCCTGGAGTACCAAGACCACAGGGGGCGTGGGCTACACCTTC	CAWSTKTTGGVGYTF
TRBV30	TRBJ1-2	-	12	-	TGTGCCTGTGTTGGGGTTTACTATGGCTACACCTTC	CACVGVYYGYTF
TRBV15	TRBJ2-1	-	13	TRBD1	TGTGCCACCAGCGTGACAGGGCGCAATGAGCAGTTCTTC	CATSVTGRNEQFF
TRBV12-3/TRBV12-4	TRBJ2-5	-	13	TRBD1	TGTGCCAGCAGTTCAGGGGGCGAGGAGACCCAGTACTTC	CASSSGGEETQYF
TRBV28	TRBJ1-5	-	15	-	TGTGCCAGCAGTTGGTCCGGCCTTAGCAATCAGCCCCAGCATTTT	CASSWSGLSNQPQHF
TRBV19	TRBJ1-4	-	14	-	TGTGCCAGTAATTTGGGGCAGCTGAATGAAAAACTGTTTTTT	CASNLGQLNEKLFF
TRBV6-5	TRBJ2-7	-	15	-	TGTGCCAGCAGTTACTTAGGACAGCCGGCCTACGAGCAGTACTTC	CASSYLGQPAYEQYF
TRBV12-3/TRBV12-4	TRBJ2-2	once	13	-	TGTGCCAGCAGTTTATATAACACCGGGGAGCTGTTTTTT	CASSLYNTGELFF
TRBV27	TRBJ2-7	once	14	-	TGTGCCAGCAGTTTATCGATGATGGGCGTCGAGCAGTACTTC	CASSLSMMGVEQYF
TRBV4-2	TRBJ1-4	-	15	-	TGTGCCAGCAGCCCAACCCTGAGTTCCGATGAAAAACTGTTTTTT	CASSPTLSSDEKLFF
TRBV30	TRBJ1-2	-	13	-	TGTGCCTGGAGTGTAGGGGGGCATGGTGGCTACACCTTC	CAWSVGGHGGYTF
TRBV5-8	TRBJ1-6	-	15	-	TGTGCCAGCAGCCGTTTGCGGGGGGTTAATTCACCCCTCCACTTT	CASSRLRGVNSPLHF
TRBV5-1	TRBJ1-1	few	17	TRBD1	TGCGCCAGCAGCTTAGTGGGGGGACAGCTCATGAACACTGAAGCTTTCTTT	CASSLVGGQLMNTEAFF
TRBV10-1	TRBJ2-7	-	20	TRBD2	TGCGCCAGCAGTGAGTCCCGTTCCGGGACTAGCGGGACCCGCTCCTACGAGCAGTACTTC	CASSESRSGTSGTRSYEQYF
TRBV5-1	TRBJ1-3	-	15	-	TGCGCCAGCAGCTTGACGTATCTGCCTGGAAACACCATATATTTT	CASSLTYLPGNTIYF
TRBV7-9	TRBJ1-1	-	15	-	TGTGCCAGCAGCTTAGCCGTCGGCCAGAACACTGAAGCTTTCTTT	CASSLAVGQNTEAFF
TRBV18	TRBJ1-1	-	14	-	TGTGCCAGCTCACCACAGGGGGAGAAGACTGAAGCTTTCTTT	CASSPQGEKTEAFF
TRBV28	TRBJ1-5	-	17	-	TGTGCCAGCAGTTTATTTTTCGTTAGGGAGCGGAATCAGCCCCAGCATTTT	CASSLFFVRERNQPQHF
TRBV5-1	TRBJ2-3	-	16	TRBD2	TGCGCCAGCAGCTTGAGACTAGCGGGAGGAACGGATACGCAGTATTTT	CASSLRLAGGTDTQYF
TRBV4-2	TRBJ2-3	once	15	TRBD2	TGTGCCAGCAGCCAATCCGCGGGAGCTCTAGATACGCAGTATTTT	CASSQSAGALDTQYF
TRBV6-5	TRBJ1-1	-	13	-	TGTGCCAGCAGTTATACAGGGTCCACTGAAGCTTTCTTT	CASSYTGSTEAFF
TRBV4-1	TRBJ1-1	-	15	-	TGCGCCAGCAGCCAAGGTACAGGGTCCCGGGCTGAAGCTTTCTTT	CASSQGTGSRAEAFF
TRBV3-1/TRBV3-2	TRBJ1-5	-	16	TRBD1	TGTGCCAGCAGCCCCCGGACAGGGGGACCTATCCAGCCCCAGCATTTT	CASSPRTGGPIQPQHF
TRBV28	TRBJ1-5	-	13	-	TGTGCCAGCAGTCCACGATTGAATCAGCCCCAGCATTTT	CASSPRLNQPQHF
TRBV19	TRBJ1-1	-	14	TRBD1	TGTGCCAGTAGGGGACAGGGAATAAACACTGAAGCTTTCTTT	CASRGQGINTEAFF
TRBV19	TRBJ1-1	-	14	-	TGTGCCAGTAGTGACCGGGCCGCCCGGTCGGTAGCTTTCTTT	CASSDRAARSVAFF
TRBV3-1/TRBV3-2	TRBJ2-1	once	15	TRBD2	TGTGCCAGCAGTATTCTAGCGGCCCCCTACAATGAGCAGTTCTTC	CASSILAAPYNEQFF
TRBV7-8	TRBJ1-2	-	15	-	TGTGCCAGCAGCTCATATTCGGGGGCTCTTAGTGGCTACACCTTC	CASSSYSGALSGYTF
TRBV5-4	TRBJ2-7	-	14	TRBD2	TGTGCCAGCAGCTTGAGCGGGAATTCCTACGAGCAGTACTTC	CASSLSGNSYEQYF
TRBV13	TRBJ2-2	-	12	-	TGTGCCAGCAGCTTCGTCGGGGGGGAGCTGTTTTTT	CASSFVGGELFF
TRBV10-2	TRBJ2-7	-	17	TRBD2	TGCGCCAGCAGTAGGAGTAGCGGGGGGCGCAGCTCCTACGAGCAGTACTTC	CASSRSSGGRSSYEQYF
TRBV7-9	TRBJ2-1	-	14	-	TGTGCCAGCACCCGGGACGGGTCCTACAATGAGCAGTTCTTC	CASTRDGSYNEQFF
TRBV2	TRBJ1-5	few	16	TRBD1	TGTGCCAGCAGGGGGGCAGGGGGCCGGGGCAATCAGCCCCAGCATTTT	CASRGAGGRGNQPQHF
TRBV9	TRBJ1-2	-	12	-	TGTGCCAGTTGGAGCGCGAACTATGGCTACACCTTC	CASWSANYGYTF
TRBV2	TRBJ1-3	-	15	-	TGTGCCAGCAGTGAATCACAGGAGTATGGAAACACCATATATTTT	CASSESQEYGNTIYF
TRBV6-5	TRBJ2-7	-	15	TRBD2	TGTGCCAGCACCGTAACTAGCGCCAGCTCCTACGAGCAGTACTTC	CASTVTSASSYEQYF